Listed below are T cell receptor beta chains from one sample, sequenced in a study of T cell changes during pregnancy in multiple sclerosis. Libraries were prepared by immunoSEQ multiplex PCR; TCRdb keeps only in-frame clonotypes and omits some of them. The sample lists about 68,000 clones; just over 90% were seen once. The starting material was peripheral blood, obtained in the second trimester of pregnancy. These TCRs come from a female donor in good health, enrolled as a control in a pregnancy study. Both conserved end residues are part of each CDR3. The D gene is left open where the match is weak. Clone sizes are given selectively: once, few, many, or a class where the clone is expanded.

D gene	V gene	clone size	J gene	CDR3 protein	CDR3 DNA
-	TRBV19	-	TRBJ1-2	CASRQGGAIGYTF	TGTGCCAGTCGTCAAGGGGGGGCGATTGGCTACACCTTC
TRBD2	TRBV28	-	TRBJ2-5	CASSLRTSGGETQYF	TGTGCCAGCAGTTTAAGGACTAGCGGAGGGGAGACCCAGTACTTC
-	TRBV7-9	once	TRBJ2-3	CASSPKLRFTDTQYF	TGTGCCAGCAGTCCTAAACTACGTTTCACAGATACGCAGTATTTT
TRBD1	TRBV7-2	-	TRBJ2-7	CASSFSGTGAYEQYF	TGTGCCAGCAGCTTTTCCGGGACAGGGGCCTACGAGCAGTACTTC
-	TRBV6-5	-	TRBJ1-1	CASRPPRNTEAFF	TGTGCCAGCAGACCACCCAGGAACACTGAAGCTTTCTTT
-	TRBV5-5	-	TRBJ1-1	CASSRGVGATEAFF	TGTGCCAGCAGCAGGGGAGTGGGGGCCACTGAAGCTTTCTTT
TRBD1	TRBV5-4	-	TRBJ1-6	CASSLGQGRNSPLHF	TGTGCCAGCAGCTTGGGACAGGGGAGGAATTCACCCCTCCACTTT
TRBD2	TRBV15	-	TRBJ2-5	CATSRGASGGAMNYFKETQYF	TGTGCCACCAGCAGAGGAGCTAGCGGGGGGGCGATGAACTATTTCAAAGAGACCCAGTACTTC
-	TRBV6-4	-	TRBJ1-6	CASSDAAGDNSPLHF	TGTGCCAGCAGTGACGCGGCAGGGGACAATTCACCCCTCCACTTT
-	TRBV6-1	-	TRBJ1-5	CASSAVQGGNQPQHF	TGTGCCAGCAGTGCAGTACAGGGAGGCAATCAGCCCCAGCATTTT
-	TRBV5-1	-	TRBJ2-7	CASSLQGSSYEQYF	TGCGCCAGCAGCTTGCAGGGGTCCTCCTACGAGCAGTACTTC
TRBD1	TRBV5-6	-	TRBJ2-2	CASIRRDRQTTGELFF	TGTGCCAGCATAAGACGGGACAGGCAAACCACCGGGGAGCTGTTTTTT
TRBD2	TRBV4-3	-	TRBJ2-1	CASSQDWREGNNEQFF	TGCGCCAGCAGCCAAGATTGGCGGGAGGGAAACAATGAGCAGTTCTTC
-	TRBV27	-	TRBJ1-2	CASSGRVGGALVYGYTF	TGTGCCAGCAGTGGGAGGGTGGGGGGGGCGCTGGTCTATGGCTACACCTTC
-	TRBV5-1	-	TRBJ1-2	CASSPGGDYGYTF	TGCGCCAGCAGCCCTGGCGGCGACTATGGCTACACCTTC
TRBD1	TRBV18	-	TRBJ1-2	CASSQGQGFGYTF	TGTGCCAGCTCCCAGGGACAGGGGTTCGGCTACACCTTC
-	TRBV7-2	-	TRBJ1-2	CASSNGGIGYTF	TGTGCCAGCAGCAATGGGGGGATTGGCTACACCTTC
TRBD2	TRBV29-1	-	TRBJ2-3	CSVVRGSGTDTQYF	TGCAGCGTTGTACGCGGGAGTGGAACAGATACGCAGTATTTT
-	TRBV27	-	TRBJ2-7	CASGHYEQYF	TGTGCCAGCGGGCACTACGAGCAGTACTTC
TRBD2	TRBV4-1	-	TRBJ2-3	CASSQLAGGGEPDTQYF	TGCGCCAGCAGCCAACTAGCGGGAGGGGGAGAGCCAGATACGCAGTATTTT
TRBD2	TRBV9	-	TRBJ2-2	CASSPGLASGELFF	TGTGCCAGCAGCCCGGGACTAGCTAGCGGGGAGCTGTTTTTT
-	TRBV30	-	TRBJ2-1	CAWMGSDDNEQFF	TGTGCCTGGATGGGCTCGGATGACAATGAGCAGTTCTTC
TRBD1	TRBV5-6	-	TRBJ2-1	CASSLVPGQGPGEQFF	TGTGCCAGCAGCTTGGTTCCGGGACAGGGTCCAGGTGAGCAGTTCTTC
TRBD1	TRBV28	once	TRBJ2-7	CASSSTGTGPYEQYF	TGTGCCAGCAGCTCCACCGGGACAGGCCCCTACGAGCAGTACTTC
TRBD1	TRBV29-1	once	TRBJ2-5	CSVDDRVQETQYF	TGCAGCGTTGATGACAGGGTCCAAGAGACCCAGTACTTC
-	TRBV11-2	once	TRBJ1-1	CASSLGGLGTEAFF	TGTGCCAGCAGCTTAGGCGGTCTAGGCACTGAAGCTTTCTTT
-	TRBV28	-	TRBJ2-5	CASDPVRPGETQYF	TGTGCCAGCGATCCGGTCAGGCCGGGGGAGACCCAGTACTTC
-	TRBV14	-	TRBJ1-1	CAMGGPGGLENTEAFF	TGTGCCATGGGGGGACCGGGCGGTTTGGAGAACACTGAAGCTTTCTTT
-	TRBV29-1	-	TRBJ1-2	CSTRQHPNYGYTF	TGCAGCACCCGACAGCATCCAAACTATGGCTACACCTTC
-	TRBV5-6	-	TRBJ2-7	CASSSNYEQYF	TGTGCCAGCAGCTCCAACTACGAGCAGTACTTC
TRBD2	TRBV10-1	once	TRBJ2-2	CASREPSGTGELFF	TGCGCCAGCAGGGAACCTAGCGGAACCGGGGAGCTGTTTTTT
-	TRBV5-1	-	TRBJ1-5	CASRQTENSNQPQHF	TGCGCCAGCAGACAAACAGAAAATAGCAATCAGCCCCAGCATTTT